This T cell receptor (beta chain) comes out of a study of CD8 T cells in Susac syndrome (dated by TCRdb to the late 2010s). About the study as a whole: Repertoire sequencing was used to test whether CD8+ T cell activation and differentiation in Susac syndrome was antigen driven. Clonality of the CD8+ T cell repertoire was compared between roughly twelve healthy donors, 14 Susac syndrome patients and approximately 16 multiple sclerosis patients.

High-throughput TCR beta sequencing profiled peripheral blood CD8+ and CD4+ T cells from healthy donors, Susac syndrome patients and multiple sclerosis patients. Multiple sclerosis controls were treatment-naive patients with stable or active relapsing-remitting disease fulfilling revised McDonald criteria. CD8+ TEMRA cells were enriched by FACS, while bulk CD8+ and CD4+ T cells were purified by magnetic negative isolation. Blood was drawn into EDTA tubes, processed within 24 hours, and PBMCs were isolated by density gradient centrifugation. PBMCs intended for TCR sequencing were frozen in liquid nitrogen and were later thawed in a 37 degrees C water bath. A purity of at least 90% was achieved for sorted or isolated CD4+, CD8+ and CD8+ TEMRA cells. As regards this clonotype: No cognate antigen has been identified for it. The record has no base qualities; no much larger clone is one base away.

The germline V gene encodes CDR1 SEHNR and CDR2 FQNEAQ (reference sequence). The V end loses 2 bases and the J end loses 3 bases, and a stretch of 10 bases separates them. Its CDR3 holds 14 amino acids, cysteine through phenylalanine. Just CDR3 DNA is preserved here, 42 bases in frame from base 1. RNA was extracted with the RNeasy kit and roughly 0.5 to 1 ug was reverse transcribed using random hexamers. The immunoSEQ multiplex PCR assay, which covers 54 Vbeta and 13 Jbeta segments, was used to amplify TCR beta CDR3 regions. To correct PCR amplification bias, a synthetic template baseline was used for both primer optimization and computational correction. Processing in the source paper ran as follows. Only productive sequences were kept, with reads annotated to V, D and J genes according to IMGT and analyzed in immunoSEQ Analyzer. Clonality was computed as one minus Shannon entropy normalized by log2 of the number of productive unique sequences. Public and private clones were assessed among the 100 most prevalent clones of each patient and control. Clones were defined as Susac-specific if absent from the healthy and MS cohorts, from 1052 published viral clones and from other ImmuneACCESS disease sequences. In TCRdb, the public reads were trimmed at Q25 with fastp and aligned with MiXCR, with productive beta chains retained. Identical CDR3 protein sequences are pooled into one entry, listed with their most common genes and DNA. TCRdb assigned the V and J calls; the authors' analysis was not used. In this sample the table shows about 400,000 distinct CDR3 sequences, 75% to 90% of which occur a single time. Of the sample, about 0.1% is held by the ten largest clones.

The paper's findings and limits, for the study overall: The number of individuals in the TCR sequencing and HLA analysis was recognized as being relatively small.

Recombination connected TRBV7-9 to TRBJ2-5; no confident D gene assignment can be made. The sequence derives from a human donor with multiple sclerosis. The sample was CD8+ T cells from PBMCs. The CDR3 region: CASSLLEKKETQYF. The nucleotide sequence reads TGTGCCAGCAGCTTACTAGAGAAAAAAGAGACCCAGTACTTC.